The next 5 T cell receptor beta chains were all read from a single sample in a study of T-cell reconstitution after alpha-beta-depleted transplantation in children. Preparation of the TCRbeta library was carried out with unique molecular identifiers. TCRdb reprocessed the PCR reads with MiXCR, giving one entry per CDR3 protein. The sample has about 200,000 distinct CDR3 sequences; approximately 15% are singletons. The sequenced sample was PBMCs from the stem cell graft donor, obtained from the stem cell graft. The receptors derive from a human donor who donated a stem cell graft to a child with acute lymphoblastic leukemia.

The table lists this clonotype with a few counts. V is TRBV5-1 and J is TRBJ2-5; 7 nucleotides line up with TRBD1. Germline assignment: CDR1 SGHRS and CDR2 YFSETQ. J lost 3 bases, V lost 0 bases, and 5 bases had no gene match. This CDR3 is built from 15 residues. The CDR3 bases are TGCGCCAGCAGCTTGGCACCCGGGACAGAAGAGACCCAGTACTTC. Its translation is CASSLAPGTEETQYF.

As to this clonotype: Being one base from a much bigger clone, this may be a read error. The V call is TRBV20-1, the J call TRBJ2-7; D could derive from TRBD1 or TRBD2 (6 bases each). Trimming shortened V by 6 bases and J by 6 bases, and 15 bases separated the two germline ends. The germline V gene encodes CDR1 DFQATT and CDR2 SNEGSKA (reference sequence). The CDR3 runs to 12 residues. The CDR3 loop reads CSAGRRGTEQYF. CDR3 nucleotides: TGCAGTGCGGGCAGGAGGGGGACCGAGCAGTACTTC.

This clonotype was seen a handful of times. The rearrangement uses TRBV7-6 and TRBJ2-6; D perhaps matches TRBD2 (5 bases). Germline loops: CDR1 SGHVS, CDR2 FNYEAQ. V was pared by 5 bases and J by 4 bases, with 15 bases between. The CDR3 contains 16 residues. CDR3 residues: CASSPGWAEGANVLTF. Here the CDR3 DNA reads TGTGCCAGCAGCCCGGGGTGGGCGGAGGGGGCCAACGTCCTGACTTTC.

CDR3 DNA: TGTGCCAGCAGCAAGAGAGGGGAGACCCAGTACTTC. Protein product: CASSKRGETQYF. The V call is TRBV5-5, the J call TRBJ2-5; tentative D call: TRBD2 (5 bases). The CDR3 runs 12 residues. The V and J ends lost 4 bases and 5 bases respectively, with 9 bases between them. From germline, CDR1 is SGHKS and CDR2 YYEKEE (reference sequence).

In this sample, this clonotype turned up a few times. V and J are TRBV20-1 and TRBJ2-4; D remains ambiguous. V lost 4 bases, J lost 1 base, and 8 bases lay in between. CDR3 length: 13 amino acids. Per germline, CDR1 DFQATT and CDR2 SNEGSKA (reference sequence). Here the CDR3 DNA reads TGCAGTGCTACTCTGGGGGCCAAAAACATTCAGTACTTC. It encodes CSATLGAKNIQYF.